This TCR beta chain was captured by sequencing in a study of blood T cell repertoires in COVID-19. Study summary: From the United States, Italy and Spain came samples of acute and convalescent COVID-19. The cDNA or gDNA used as material had been derived from T cells, B-cell-depleted T cells, or PBMCs.

V was clipped by 0 bases and J by 2 bases; unmatched bases: 14. This CDR3 has 19 residues. Germline V gene data show CDR1 as SQVTM and CDR2 as ANQGSEA. As processed by the authors: Nucleated cell counts were estimated from reference gene primer amplification. Libraries were prepared by immunoSEQ multiplex PCR; TCRdb keeps only in-frame clonotypes and omits some of them. The V and J calls and the clone size are those of that table, but D and trimming were determined from the DNA. The sample records about 64,000 clones, just over 85% being singletons. The origin of this receptor is a man over 45 with active COVID-19. Sequences were obtained from peripheral blood. The chain has TRBV29-1 and TRBJ2-3; 10 bases are shared with TRBD2. The CDR3 reads CSVEDWDSERGGLTDTQYF. CDR3 DNA: TGCAGCGTTGAAGACTGGGACTCTGAGCGGGGGGGGCTCACAGATACGCAGTATTTT.